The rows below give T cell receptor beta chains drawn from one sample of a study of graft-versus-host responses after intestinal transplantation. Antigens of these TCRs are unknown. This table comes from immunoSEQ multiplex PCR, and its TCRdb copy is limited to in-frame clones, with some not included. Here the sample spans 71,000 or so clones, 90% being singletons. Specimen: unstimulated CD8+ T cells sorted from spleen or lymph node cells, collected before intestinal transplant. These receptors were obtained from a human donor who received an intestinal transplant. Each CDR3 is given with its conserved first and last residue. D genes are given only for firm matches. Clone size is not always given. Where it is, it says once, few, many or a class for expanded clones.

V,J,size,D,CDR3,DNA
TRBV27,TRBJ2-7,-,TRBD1,CASRSGTGLGEQYF,TGTGCCAGCAGGTCCGGGACAGGGTTGGGGGAGCAGTACTTC
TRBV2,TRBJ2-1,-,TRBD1,CASRSGQGAWDEQFF,TGTGCCAGCAGATCGGGACAGGGGGCTTGGGATGAGCAGTTCTTC
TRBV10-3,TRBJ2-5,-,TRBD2,CAISEWAGGIQETQYF,TGTGCCATCAGTGAGTGGGCGGGGGGGATCCAAGAGACCCAGTACTTC
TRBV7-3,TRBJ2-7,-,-,CASSPAGDSYEQYF,TGTGCCAGCAGCCCGGCCGGGGATAGCTACGAGCAGTACTTC
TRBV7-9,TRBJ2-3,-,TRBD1,CASRSRDRGRGDTQYF,TGTGCCAGCAGATCTCGTGACAGGGGGCGCGGGGATACGCAGTATTTT
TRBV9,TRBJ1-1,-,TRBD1,CASSPWTGLSSEAFF,TGTGCCAGCAGCCCGTGGACAGGGTTATCCTCTGAAGCTTTCTTT
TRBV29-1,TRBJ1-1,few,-,CSVPSRNTEAFF,TGCAGCGTTCCTTCTAGGAACACTGAAGCTTTCTTT
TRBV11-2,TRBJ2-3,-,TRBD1,CASSYGQGRDTQYF,TGTGCCAGCAGCTACGGACAGGGTAGGGATACGCAGTATTTT
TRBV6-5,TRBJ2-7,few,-,CASTLGGEQYF,TGTGCCAGCACCCTGGGGGGCGAGCAGTACTTC
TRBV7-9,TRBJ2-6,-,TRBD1,CASSYLPGTVASGANVLTF,TGTGCCAGCAGCTACTTACCCGGGACAGTCGCCTCTGGGGCCAACGTCCTGACTTTC
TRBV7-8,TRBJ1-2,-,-,CASSLGADHYGYTF,TGTGCCAGCAGCTTAGGAGCCGATCACTATGGCTACACCTTC
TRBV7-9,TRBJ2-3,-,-,CASSLSVQGPTDTQYF,TGTGCCAGCAGCTTATCGGTCCAGGGTCCGACAGATACGCAGTATTTT
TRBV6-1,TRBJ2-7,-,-,CASSVPQAYEQYF,TGTGCCAGCAGTGTCCCCCAGGCCTACGAGCAGTACTTC
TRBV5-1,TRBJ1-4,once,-,CASSPLRAGTEKLFF,TGCGCCAGCAGCCCTCTTAGGGCGGGAACTGAAAAACTGTTTTTT
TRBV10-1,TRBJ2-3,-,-,CASSLNRADTQYF,TGCGCCAGCAGCCTAAACAGGGCAGATACGCAGTATTTT
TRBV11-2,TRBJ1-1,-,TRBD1,CATRDSLNTEAFF,TGTGCCACCCGGGACAGTCTGAACACTGAAGCTTTCTTT
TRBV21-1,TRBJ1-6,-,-,CACRGSSYNSPLHF,TGTGCCTGCCGGGGGAGCTCCTATAATTCACCCCTCCACTTT
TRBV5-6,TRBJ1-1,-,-,CASSYGQGTEAFF,TGTGCCAGCAGCTATGGCCAGGGCACTGAAGCTTTCTTT
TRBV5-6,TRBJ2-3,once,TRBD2,CASSSAGGPIKYF,TGTGCCAGCAGCTCAGCGGGGGGGCCGATAAAGTATTTT
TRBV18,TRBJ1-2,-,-,CASSPPTDTNYGYTF,TGTGCCAGCTCACCCCCGACAGATACTAACTATGGCTACACCTTC
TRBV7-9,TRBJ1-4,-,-,CASSSTGPGWEKLFF,TGTGCCAGCAGCTCGACAGGTCCGGGTTGGGAAAAACTGTTTTTT
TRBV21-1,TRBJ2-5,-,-,CASSMDPGTGGETQYF,TGTGCCAGCAGCATGGACCCCGGGACAGGGGGGGAGACCCAGTACTTC
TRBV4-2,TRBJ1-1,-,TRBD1,CASSPPLDRVDTEAFF,TGTGCCAGCAGCCCGCCCCTCGACAGGGTAGACACTGAAGCTTTCTTT
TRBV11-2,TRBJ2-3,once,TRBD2,CASSPLAGGSTDTQYF,TGTGCCAGCAGCCCCCTAGCGGGGGGAAGCACAGATACGCAGTATTTT
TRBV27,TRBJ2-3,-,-,CASSLATSTDTQYF,TGTGCCAGCAGTTTAGCCACTAGCACAGATACGCAGTATTTT
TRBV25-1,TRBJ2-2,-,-,CASSEWWGDVNTGELFF,TGTGCCAGCAGTGAATGGTGGGGCGACGTGAACACCGGGGAGCTGTTTTTT
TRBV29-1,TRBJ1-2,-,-,CSAYDKEVYGYTF,TGCAGCGCCTACGACAAGGAGGTCTATGGCTACACCTTC
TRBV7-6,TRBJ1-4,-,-,CASSSETGMADEKLFF,TGTGCCAGCAGCTCGGAAACAGGGATGGCGGATGAAAAACTGTTTTTT
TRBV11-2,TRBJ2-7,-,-,CASSPGGYEQYF,TGTGCCAGCAGTCCAGGAGGGTACGAGCAGTACTTC
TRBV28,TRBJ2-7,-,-,CASSPPGYEQYF,TGTGCCAGCAGTCCACCGGGTTACGAGCAGTACTTC
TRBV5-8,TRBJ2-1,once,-,CASKGLYLNEQFF,TGTGCCAGCAAGGGGCTTTATCTCAATGAGCAGTTCTTC
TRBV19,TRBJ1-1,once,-,CASSIYPGSGTEAFF,TGTGCCAGTAGTATTTACCCAGGGTCGGGCACTGAAGCTTTCTTT
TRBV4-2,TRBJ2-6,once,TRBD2,CASSPRGAGANVLTF,TGTGCCAGCAGCCCCCGGGGGGCTGGGGCCAACGTCCTGACTTTC
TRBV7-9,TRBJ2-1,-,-,CASSPSDEQFF,TGTGCCAGCAGCCCCTCGGATGAGCAGTTCTTC
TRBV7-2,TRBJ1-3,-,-,CASSSWGETGNTIYF,TGTGCCAGCAGCTCGTGGGGGGAAACTGGAAACACCATATATTTT